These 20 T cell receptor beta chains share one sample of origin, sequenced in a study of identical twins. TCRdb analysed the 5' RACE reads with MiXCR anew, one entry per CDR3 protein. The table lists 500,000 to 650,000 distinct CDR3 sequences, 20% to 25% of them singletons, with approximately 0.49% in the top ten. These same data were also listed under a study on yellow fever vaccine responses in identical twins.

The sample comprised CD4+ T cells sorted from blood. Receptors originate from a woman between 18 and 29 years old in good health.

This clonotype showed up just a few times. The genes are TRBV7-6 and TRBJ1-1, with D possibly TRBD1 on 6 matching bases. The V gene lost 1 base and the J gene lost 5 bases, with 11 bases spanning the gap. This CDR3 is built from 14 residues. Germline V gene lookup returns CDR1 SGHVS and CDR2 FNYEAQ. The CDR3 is CASSLVGAKTEAFF. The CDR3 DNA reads TGTGCCAGCAGCTTAGTGGGGGCGAAGACTGAAGCTTTCTTT.

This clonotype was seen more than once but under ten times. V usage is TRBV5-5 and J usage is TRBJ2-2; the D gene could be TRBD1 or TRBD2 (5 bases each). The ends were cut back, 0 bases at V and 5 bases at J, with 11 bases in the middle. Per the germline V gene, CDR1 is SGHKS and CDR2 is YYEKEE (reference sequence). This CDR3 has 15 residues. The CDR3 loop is CASSLGGSGTGELFF. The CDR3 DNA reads TGTGCCAGCAGCTTGGGGGGGAGTGGGACCGGGGAGCTGTTTTTT. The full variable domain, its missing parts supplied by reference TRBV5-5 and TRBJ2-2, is DAGVTQSPTHLIKTRGQQVTLRCSPISGHKSVSWYQQVLGQGPQFIFQYYEKEERGRGNFPDRFSARQFPNYSSELNVNALLLGDSALYLCASSLGGSGTGELFFGEGSRLTVL.

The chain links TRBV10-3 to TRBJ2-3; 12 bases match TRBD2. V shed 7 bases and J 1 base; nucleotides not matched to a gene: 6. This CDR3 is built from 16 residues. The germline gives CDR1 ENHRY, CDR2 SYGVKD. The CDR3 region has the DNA TGTGCCATCATGCCTAGCGGGGGGGCGGGCACAGATACGCAGTATTTT. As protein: CAIMPSGGAGTDTQYF.

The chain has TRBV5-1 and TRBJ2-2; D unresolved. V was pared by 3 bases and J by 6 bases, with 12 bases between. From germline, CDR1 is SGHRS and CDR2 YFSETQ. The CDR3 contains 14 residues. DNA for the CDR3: TGCGCCAGCAGCTACACACTAAAGTCCGGGGAGCTGTTTTTT. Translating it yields CASSYTLKSGELFF.

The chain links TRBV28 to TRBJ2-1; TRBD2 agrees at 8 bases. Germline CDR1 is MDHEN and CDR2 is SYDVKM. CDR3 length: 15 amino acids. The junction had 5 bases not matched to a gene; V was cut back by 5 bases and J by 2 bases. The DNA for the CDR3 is TGTGCCAGCAGTCCACGACTAGCGCCCTACAATGAGCAGTTCTTC. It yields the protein CASSPRLAPYNEQFF.

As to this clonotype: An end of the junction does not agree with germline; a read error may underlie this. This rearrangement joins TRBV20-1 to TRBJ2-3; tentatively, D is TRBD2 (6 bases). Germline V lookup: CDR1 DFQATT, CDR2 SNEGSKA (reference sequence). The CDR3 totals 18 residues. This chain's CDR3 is CCARPPAGGPSSTDTQYF. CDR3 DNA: TGCTGTGCTAGACCCCCCGCCGGAGGGCCCTCTAGCACAGATACGCAGTATTTT.

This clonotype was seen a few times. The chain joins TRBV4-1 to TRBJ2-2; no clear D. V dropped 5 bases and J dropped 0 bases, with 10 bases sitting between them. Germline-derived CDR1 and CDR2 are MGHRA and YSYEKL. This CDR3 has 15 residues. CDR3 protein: CASSSGRSNTGELFF. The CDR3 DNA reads TGCGCCAGCAGCTCCGGGCGATCGAACACCGGGGAGCTGTTTTTT.

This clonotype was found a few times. CDR3 in DNA: TGTGCCAGCAGCGCCGGGACAGCGGTGATCACCTCGCACTTT. Protein product: CASSAGTAVITSHF. The chain couples TRBV5-8 to TRBJ1-6, with TRBD1 matching over 7 bases. The CDR3 is 14 residues long. Germline V gene data show CDR1 as SGHTS and CDR2 as YDEGEE. V gave up 4 bases and J gave up 19 bases; unmatched junction bases: 17.

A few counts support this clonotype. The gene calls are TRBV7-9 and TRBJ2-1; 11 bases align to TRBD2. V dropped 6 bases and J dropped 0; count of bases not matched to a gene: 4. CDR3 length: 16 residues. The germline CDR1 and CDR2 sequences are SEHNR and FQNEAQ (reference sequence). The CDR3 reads CASRLAGGSSYNEQFF. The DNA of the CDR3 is TGTGCCAGCAGGCTAGCGGGGGGTTCCTCCTACAATGAGCAGTTCTTC.

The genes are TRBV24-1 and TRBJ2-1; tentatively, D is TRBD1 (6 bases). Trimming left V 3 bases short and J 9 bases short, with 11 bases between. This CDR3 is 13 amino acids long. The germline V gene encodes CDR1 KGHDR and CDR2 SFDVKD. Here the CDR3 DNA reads TGTGCCACCAGTGATCCAGGGGAGACTGAGCAGTTCTTC. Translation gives CATSDPGETEQFF.

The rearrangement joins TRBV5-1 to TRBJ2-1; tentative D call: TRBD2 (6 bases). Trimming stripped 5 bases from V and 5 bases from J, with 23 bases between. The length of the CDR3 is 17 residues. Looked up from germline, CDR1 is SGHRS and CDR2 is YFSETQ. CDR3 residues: CASRSAFTSGDNNEQFF. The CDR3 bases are TGCGCCAGCAGGTCAGCGTTCACCTCGGGGGATAACAATGAGCAGTTCTTC.

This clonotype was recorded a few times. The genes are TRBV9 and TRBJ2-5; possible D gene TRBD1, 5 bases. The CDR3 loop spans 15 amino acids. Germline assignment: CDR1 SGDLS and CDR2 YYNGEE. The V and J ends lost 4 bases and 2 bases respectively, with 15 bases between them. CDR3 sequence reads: CASSHIGAPQETQYF. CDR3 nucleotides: TGTGCCAGCAGCCACATAGGGGCGCCGCAAGAGACCCAGTACTTC.

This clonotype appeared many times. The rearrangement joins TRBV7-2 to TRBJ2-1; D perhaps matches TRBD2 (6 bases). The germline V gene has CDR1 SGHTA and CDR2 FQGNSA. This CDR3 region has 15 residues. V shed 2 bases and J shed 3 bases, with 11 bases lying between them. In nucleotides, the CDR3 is TGTGCCAGCAGCTTAATGGAGGGCCTCTACAATGAGCAGTTCTTC. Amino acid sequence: CASSLMEGLYNEQFF.

This CDR3 is CASSLSSGRADTQYF. The CDR3 DNA is TGTGCCAGCAGTTTATCGAGCGGGAGAGCGGATACGCAGTATTTT. This chain connects TRBV12-3 or TRBV12-4 to TRBJ2-3; TRBD2 matches 8 bases. The CDR3 consists of 15 residues. V lost 2 bases and J lost 6; bases outside the gene matches: 7.

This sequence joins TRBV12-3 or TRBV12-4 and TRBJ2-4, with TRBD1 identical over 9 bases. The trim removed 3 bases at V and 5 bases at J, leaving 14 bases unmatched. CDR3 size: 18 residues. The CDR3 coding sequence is TGTGCCAGCAGTTTTGTCCGCGGATTGGGACAGGGTGAAAACATTCAGTACTTC. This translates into CASSFVRGLGQGENIQYF.

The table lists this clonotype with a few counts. The CDR3 DNA is TGCAGTGCTCTAGGGACAGGGAGTCTCGGTGAAGCTTTCTTT. Protein sequence: CSALGTGSLGEAFF. The rearrangement links TRBV20-1 to TRBJ1-1; the match to TRBD1 covers 9 bases. Germline V gives CDR1 DFQATT, CDR2 SNEGSKA (reference sequence). The CDR3 extends over 14 amino acids. V shed 5 bases, J shed 7 bases, and the junction held 11 bases outside the gene matches.

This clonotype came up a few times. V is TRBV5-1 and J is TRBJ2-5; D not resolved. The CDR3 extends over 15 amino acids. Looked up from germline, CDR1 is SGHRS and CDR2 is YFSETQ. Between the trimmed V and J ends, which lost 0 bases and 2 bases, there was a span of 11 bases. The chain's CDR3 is CASSLVDVFQETQYF. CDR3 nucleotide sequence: TGCGCCAGCAGCTTGGTTGACGTTTTTCAAGAGACCCAGTACTTC.

The CDR3 is CASSGRDRVYEQYF. The CDR3 coding sequence is TGCGCCAGCAGCGGCCGGGACAGGGTTTACGAGCAGTACTTC. This rearrangement joins TRBV5-1 to TRBJ2-7; 9 nucleotides align to TRBD1. The CDR3 length is 14 residues. Germline loops: CDR1 SGHRS, CDR2 YFSETQ. The trim removed 4 bases at V and 4 bases at J, leaving 6 bases unmatched.

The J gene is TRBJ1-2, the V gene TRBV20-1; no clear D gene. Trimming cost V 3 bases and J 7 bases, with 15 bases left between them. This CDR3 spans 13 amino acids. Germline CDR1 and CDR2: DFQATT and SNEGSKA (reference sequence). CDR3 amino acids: CSASDTMAAGYTF. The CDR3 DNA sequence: TGCAGTGCTAGCGACACAATGGCGGCTGGCTACACCTTC.

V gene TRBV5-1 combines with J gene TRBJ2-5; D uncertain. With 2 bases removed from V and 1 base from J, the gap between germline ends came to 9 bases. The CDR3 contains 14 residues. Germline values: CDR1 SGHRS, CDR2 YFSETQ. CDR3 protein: CASSFMGTQETQYF. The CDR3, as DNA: TGCGCCAGCAGCTTCATGGGAACCCAAGAGACCCAGTACTTC.